One and the same sample provided the 3 T cell receptor beta chains below, sequenced in a study of T cells in tumors after PD-1 blockade. The assay was immunoSEQ multiplex PCR, and TCRdb's table has in-frame clones only and misses some. The data hold tens of thousands of clones, with 73% observed a single time. The sample was PBMCs, taken after anti-PD-1 treatment. Receptor source: a human donor with basal cell carcinoma.

Here the CDR3 reads CASSPPRGGLINEQFF. DNA for the CDR3: TGTGCCAGCAGCCCCCCCCGCGGGGGCCTCATCAATGAGCAGTTCTTC. The chain combines TRBV2 with TRBJ2-1; D might be TRBD2 (7 bases). The CDR3 is made up of 16 amino acids. The germline CDR1 and CDR2 sequences are SNHLY and FYNNEI. The V and J ends lost 6 bases and 6 bases respectively, with 21 bases between them.

The rearrangement links TRBV9 to TRBJ2-1; TRBD2 aligns across 10 bases. Per the germline V gene, CDR1 is SGDLS and CDR2 is YYNGEE. J gave up 10 bases and V 4 bases, and 14 bases lay outside the gene matches. The CDR3 sequence is 16 residues long. CDR3 bases: TGTGCCAGCAGCCCCCTGAGCGGGGGGGGCCCCGGGGAGCAGTTCTTC. Protein sequence: CASSPLSGGGPGEQFF.

The chain has TRBV6-5 and TRBJ1-2, with D possibly matching TRBD1 (6 bases). The ends were cut back, 4 bases at V and 6 bases at J, with 9 bases in the middle. CDR3 length: 12 residues. Per germline, CDR1 MNHEY and CDR2 SVGAGI. The CDR3 DNA reads as TGTGCCAGCAGTTTCTACAGGGATGGCTACACCTTC. Its translation is CASSFYRDGYTF.